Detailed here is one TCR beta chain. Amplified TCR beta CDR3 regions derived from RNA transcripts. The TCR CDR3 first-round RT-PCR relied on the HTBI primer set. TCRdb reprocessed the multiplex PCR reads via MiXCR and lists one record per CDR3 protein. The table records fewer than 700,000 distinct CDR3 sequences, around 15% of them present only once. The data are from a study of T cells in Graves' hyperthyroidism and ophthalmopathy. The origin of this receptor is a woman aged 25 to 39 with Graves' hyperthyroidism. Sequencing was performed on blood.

The CDR3 DNA sequence: TGCGCCAGCAGCTTGTATGGGGGCATAGATTCACCCCTCCACTTT. It specifies CASSLYGGIDSPLHF. The rearrangement links TRBV5-1 to TRBJ1-6; maybe TRBD1 (6 bases). The CDR3 contains 15 residues. Germline V gene lookup returns CDR1 SGHRS and CDR2 YFSETQ. Trimming pared 1 base from V and 8 bases from J, leaving 13 bases between. Supplemented by reference TRBV5-1 and TRBJ1-6, the full variable domain reads KAGVTQTPRYLIKTRGQQVTLSCSPISGHRSVSWYQQTPGQGLQFLFEYFSETQRNKGNFPGRFSGRQFSNSRSEMNVSTLELGDSALYLCASSLYGGIDSPLHFGNGTRLTVT.